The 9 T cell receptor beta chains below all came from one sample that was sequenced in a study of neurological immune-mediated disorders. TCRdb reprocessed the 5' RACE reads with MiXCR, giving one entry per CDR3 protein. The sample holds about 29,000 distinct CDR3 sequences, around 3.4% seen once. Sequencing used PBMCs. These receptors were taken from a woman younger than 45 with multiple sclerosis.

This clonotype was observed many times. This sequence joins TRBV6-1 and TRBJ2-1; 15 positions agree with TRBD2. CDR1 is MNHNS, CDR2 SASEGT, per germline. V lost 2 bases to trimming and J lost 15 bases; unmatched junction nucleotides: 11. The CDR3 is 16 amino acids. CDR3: CASSEWTSGRALLLFF. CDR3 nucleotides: TGTGCCAGCAGTGAATGGACTAGCGGGAGGGCCCTCTTGCTGTTCTTC.

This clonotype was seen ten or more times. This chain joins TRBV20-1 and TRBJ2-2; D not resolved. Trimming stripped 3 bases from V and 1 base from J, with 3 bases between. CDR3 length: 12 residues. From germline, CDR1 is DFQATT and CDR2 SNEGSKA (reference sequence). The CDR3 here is CSASQNTGELFF. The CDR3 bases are TGCAGTGCTAGCCAGAACACCGGGGAGCTGTTTTTT.

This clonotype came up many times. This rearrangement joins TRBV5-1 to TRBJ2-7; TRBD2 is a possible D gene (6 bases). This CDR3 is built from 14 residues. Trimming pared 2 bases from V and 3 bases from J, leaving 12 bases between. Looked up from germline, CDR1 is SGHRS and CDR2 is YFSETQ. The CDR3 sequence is CASSLTGLFYEQYF. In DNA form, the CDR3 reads TGCGCCAGCAGCTTAACGGGACTCTTCTACGAGCAGTACTTC.

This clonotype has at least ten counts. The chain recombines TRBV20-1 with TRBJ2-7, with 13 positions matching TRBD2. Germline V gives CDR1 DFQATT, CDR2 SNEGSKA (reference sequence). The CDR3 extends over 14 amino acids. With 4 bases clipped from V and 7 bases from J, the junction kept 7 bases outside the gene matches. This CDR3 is CSAKTSGRPEEQYF. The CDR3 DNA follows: TGCAGTGCTAAGACTAGCGGGAGGCCGGAGGAGCAGTACTTC.

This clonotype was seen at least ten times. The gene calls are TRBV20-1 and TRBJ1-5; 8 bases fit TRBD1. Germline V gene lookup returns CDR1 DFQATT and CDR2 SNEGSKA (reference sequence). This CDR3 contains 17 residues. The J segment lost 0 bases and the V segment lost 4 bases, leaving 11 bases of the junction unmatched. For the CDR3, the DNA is TGCAGTGCTATCACCCGGGACAGGAGTTATAGCAATCAGCCCCAGCATTTT. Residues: CSAITRDRSYSNQPQHF.

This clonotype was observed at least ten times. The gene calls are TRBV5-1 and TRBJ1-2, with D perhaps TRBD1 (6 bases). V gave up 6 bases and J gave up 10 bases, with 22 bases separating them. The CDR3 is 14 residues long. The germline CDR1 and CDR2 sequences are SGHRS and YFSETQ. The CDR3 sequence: CASTKDRVDSPYTF. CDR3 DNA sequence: TGCGCCAGCACAAAGGACAGAGTCGATTCCCCCTACACCTTC.

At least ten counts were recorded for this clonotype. CDR3 sequence: CASSLATNQPQHF. CDR3 nucleotide sequence: TGTGCCAGCAGCTTAGCCACTAATCAGCCCCAGCATTTT. V is TRBV7-2 and J is TRBJ1-5; no clear D. Germline assignment: CDR1 SGHTA and CDR2 FQGNSA. Trimming cost V 0 bases and J 4 bases, with 4 bases left between them. The CDR3 consists of 13 residues.

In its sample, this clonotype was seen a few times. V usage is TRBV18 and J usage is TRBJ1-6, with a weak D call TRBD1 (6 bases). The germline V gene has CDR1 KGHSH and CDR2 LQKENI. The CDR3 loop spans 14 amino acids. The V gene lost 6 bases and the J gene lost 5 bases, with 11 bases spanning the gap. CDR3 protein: CASSRQDDNSPLHF. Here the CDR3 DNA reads TGTGCCAGCTCCCGACAGGACGATAATTCACCCCTCCACTTT.

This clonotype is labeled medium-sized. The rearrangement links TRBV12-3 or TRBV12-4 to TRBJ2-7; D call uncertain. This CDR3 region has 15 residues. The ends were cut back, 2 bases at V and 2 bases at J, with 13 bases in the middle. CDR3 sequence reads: CASSLMIGNTYEQYF. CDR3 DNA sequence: TGTGCCAGCAGTTTAATGATTGGGAACACCTACGAGCAGTACTTC.